This passage covers 9 T cell receptor beta chains from one sample sequenced in a study of naive and memory T cell subsets. An oligonucleotide containing a UMI was ligated to the 3' end of TCR cDNA. Ligated cDNA underwent four rounds of PCR with nested alpha and beta constant region primers and SP2. TCRdb reprocessed the 5' RACE reads via MiXCR and lists one record per CDR3 protein. This repertoire shows about 48,000 distinct CDR3 sequences, around 5% found once; its top ten account for approximately 0.84%. These receptors originate from a female donor in good health.

This clonotype showed up many times. The chain recombines TRBV4-1 with TRBJ1-5, with 8 nucleotides matching TRBD1. CDR3 length: 18 amino acids. V lost 0 bases, J lost 5 bases, and 12 bases stayed unmatched. Germline assignment: CDR1 MGHRA and CDR2 YSYEKL. CDR3 DNA sequence: TGCGCCAGCAGCCAAGACGTTACCCTCGGACAGGGTGATCAGCCCCAGCATTTT. Its translation: CASSQDVTLGQGDQPQHF.

This clonotype was recorded a few times. The V and J genes are TRBV28 and TRBJ2-5, with a weak D call TRBD2 (5 bases). V dropped 4 bases and J dropped 3 bases, with 18 bases sitting between them. The CDR3 loop spans 16 amino acids. Germline CDR1 reads MDHEN; CDR2 reads SYDVKM. The CDR3 sequence: CASSSFLTTGKETQYF. CDR3 nucleotides: TGTGCCAGCAGTTCCTTCCTGACGACGGGGAAAGAGACCCAGTACTTC.

The chain joins TRBV20-1 to TRBJ2-5; no clear D. The CDR3 has 13 amino acids. The germline V gene has CDR1 DFQATT and CDR2 SNEGSKA (reference sequence). Trimming removed 6 bases from V and 2 bases from J, with 13 bases in between. The DNA for the CDR3 is TGCAGTGCAGAGCTAGTTGGTCAAGAGACCCAGTACTTC. This translates into CSAELVGQETQYF.

This clonotype appeared many times. The chain uses TRBV7-8 and TRBJ2-6; a weak D match, TRBD1 (6 bases). This CDR3 contains 14 residues. Trimming cost V 8 bases and J 4 bases, with 12 bases left between them. Germline assignment: CDR1 SGHVS and CDR2 FQNEAQ. The CDR3 is CASLGGSGANVLTF. The CDR3 region has the DNA TGTGCCAGCCTAGGGGGTAGCGGGGCCAACGTCCTGACTTTC.

This clonotype was seen repeatedly, ten times or more. The chain links TRBV7-2 to TRBJ2-4; D perhaps matches TRBD2 (5 bases). This CDR3 region has 16 residues. The germline V gene encodes CDR1 SGHTA and CDR2 FQGNSA. The V gene lost 4 bases and the J gene lost 0 bases, with 13 bases spanning the gap. CDR3 in DNA: TGTGCCAGCAGCTACGGATCGACTATAGCCAAAAACATTCAGTACTTC. As protein: CASSYGSTIAKNIQYF.

A few counts support this clonotype. The J gene is TRBJ2-1, the V gene TRBV5-4, with TRBD1 matching over 7 bases. This CDR3 is built from 15 residues. V trimming: 0 bases; J trimming: 2 bases; junction bases outside the gene matches: 2. The germline V gene has CDR1 SGHNT and CDR2 YYREEE (reference sequence). CDR3: CASSLGQGTYNEQFF. CDR3 DNA: TGTGCCAGCAGCTTGGGACAGGGAACCTACAATGAGCAGTTCTTC.

This clonotype was observed at least ten times. The V and J genes are TRBV29-1 and TRBJ1-4, with 7 bases lining up with TRBD1. Trimming took 4 bases from V and 8 from J; bases not matched to a gene: 7. CDR1 and CDR2 from the germline V gene are SQVTM and ANQGSEA. CDR3 length equals 13 residues. The CDR3 region is CSVGGTGVEKLFF. The DNA of the CDR3 is TGCAGCGTTGGTGGAACAGGGGTGGAAAAACTGTTTTTT. The complete variable domain, with remaining parts taken from reference TRBV29-1 and TRBJ1-4, reads SAVISQKPSRDICQRGTSLTIQCQVDSQVTMMFWYRQQPGQSLTLIATANQGSEATYESGFVIDKFPISRPNLTFSTLTVSNMSPEDSSIYLCSVGGTGVEKLFFGSGTQLSVL.

This clonotype is medium-sized. The CDR3 nucleotides are TGTGCCAGCTCACCACCGTTAGGGGAAAGAAGCACAGATACGCAGTATTTT. The encoded protein is CASSPPLGERSTDTQYF. The chain carries TRBV18 and TRBJ2-3, with a possible D match to TRBD1 (5 bases). Trimming took off 0 bases at V and 0 bases at J, with 13 bases between the two ends. CDR1 and CDR2 from the germline V gene are KGHSH and LQKENI. CDR3 size: 17 residues.

This clonotype was detected a few times. A much more abundant neighbour one base away suggests this may be a read error. As DNA, the CDR3 is TGCGCCAGCAGCTTGGGACGGGGTTCAGATACGCAGTATTTT. Translated: CASSLGRGSDTQYF. The V and J genes are TRBV5-1 and TRBJ2-3; tentatively, D is TRBD2 (5 bases). Trimming took off 0 bases at V and 4 bases at J, with 9 bases between the two ends. This CDR3 spans 14 amino acids. In germline, CDR1 is SGHRS, CDR2 YFSETQ.